This record looks at one T cell receptor beta chain sequence and its context. The V segment lost 0 bases and the J segment 2 bases; nucleotides outside the gene matches: 8. Germline V gene data show CDR1 as SQVTM and CDR2 as ANQGSEA. CDR3 length equals 16 residues. These data are taken from a study of blood T cell repertoires in COVID-19. Study overall: Sample material is recorded as cDNA or gDNA derived from T cells, B-cell-depleted T cells, or PBMCs.

Assay used: immunoSEQ multiplex PCR; TCRdb lists only in-frame clones, some missing. This table has 300,000 to 350,000 clones, 91% appearing once. This sequence originates from a woman aged 18 to 35 who had recovered from COVID-19. V gene TRBV29-1 combines with J gene TRBJ1-2; 8 bases are shared with TRBD1. The sequenced sample was peripheral blood. This chain's CDR3 is CSVEDASRTGNYGYTF. Here the CDR3 DNA reads TGCAGCGTTGAAGATGCTTCAAGGACAGGGAACTATGGCTACACCTTC.